This T cell receptor (beta chain) was captured in a study of tumor and adjacent non-tumor tissue in lung cancer. Study-wide background: Patients comprised approximately eleven adenocarcinoma, 2 squamous cell carcinoma and 1 small cell lung cancer.

Germline values: CDR1 MNHEY, CDR2 SVGAGI. The length of the CDR3 is 16 residues. The V and J ends lost 9 bases and 5 bases, in that order; junction bases with no gene match: 14. No cell sorting was done before RNA was extracted from the tissue. Newly diagnosed lung cancer patients had thoracic surgery in China, August–November 2014, without prior chemotherapy. Worth noting for this clonotype: Its specificity is unknown. The conserved final phenylalanine or tryptophan is absent from the CDR3, which likely points to a read error.

Three rounds of nested PCR, following a modified ARM-PCR protocol, produced the TCRbeta library. TCRdb independently ran MiXCR on the multiplex PCR reads; one entry per CDR3 protein. The sample has approximately 90,000 distinct CDR3 sequences, around 65% seen once. Study results and limitations: TCR diversity was significantly greater in tumor than normal lung tissue. Tumor TCR diversity, when higher, was linked to shorter survival.

This sequence originates from a man in his 70s with non-small cell lung cancer. Sequenced material: lung tumor tissue. This chain joins TRBV6-5 and TRBJ2-3, with 10 positions matching TRBD2. The CDR3 region has the DNA TGTGCCAGTCGGCCGGTGGCTAGCGGGAGAATAGATACGCAGTATATT. Protein product: CASRPVASGRIDTQYI.